This TCR beta chain comes out of a study of OX40 agonist ivuxolimab in advanced cancers. The germline V gene has CDR1 MDHEN and CDR2 SYDVKM. The CDR3 sequence is 12 residues long. V dropped 1 base and J dropped 8 bases, with 8 bases sitting between them. Here immunoSEQ multiplex PCR was the method, and the copy in TCRdb shows in-frame clones only, minus some. Here the sample spans 65,000 to 90,000 clones, more than 75% being singletons. Study outcomes and limitations: Averaging showed that CD8+ T cells had more expanded clones than CD4+ did.

As regards this clone: What it recognizes is unknown.

V is TRBV28 and J is TRBJ1-1, with TRBD1 as a possible D gene (6 bases). The source material was CD4+ or CD8+ T cells sorted from blood, sampled in a trial of the OX40 agonist ivuxolimab. The sequence came from an adult with an advanced solid tumor such as melanoma, head and neck, liver or kidney cancer. The CDR3 sequence: CASSLSTGEAFF. CDR3 DNA sequence: TGTGCCAGCAGTTTATCTACAGGGGAAGCTTTCTTT.